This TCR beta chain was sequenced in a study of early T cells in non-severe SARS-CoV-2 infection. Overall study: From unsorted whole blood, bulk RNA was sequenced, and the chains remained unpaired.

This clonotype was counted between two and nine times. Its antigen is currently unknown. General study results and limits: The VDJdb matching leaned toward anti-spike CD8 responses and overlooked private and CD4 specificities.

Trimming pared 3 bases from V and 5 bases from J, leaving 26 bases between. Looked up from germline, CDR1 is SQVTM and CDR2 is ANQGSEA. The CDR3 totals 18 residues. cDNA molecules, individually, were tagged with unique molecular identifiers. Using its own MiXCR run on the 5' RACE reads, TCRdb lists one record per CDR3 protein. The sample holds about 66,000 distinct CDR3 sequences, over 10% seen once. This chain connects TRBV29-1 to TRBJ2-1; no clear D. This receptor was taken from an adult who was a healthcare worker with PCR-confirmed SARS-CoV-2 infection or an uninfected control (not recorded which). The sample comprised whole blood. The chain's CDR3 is CSVEGRSSLGLYNNEQFF. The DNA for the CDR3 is TGCAGCGTTGAGGGTAGATCCTCCCTTGGGCTATACAACAATGAGCAGTTCTTC.